This record looks at one T cell receptor beta chain sequence and its context. This CDR3 comprises 15 residues. Germline V gene data show CDR1 as LGHNA and CDR2 as YSLEER. The sample originates from a study of blood T cells in healthy people across ages. Through a sample-barcoded 5' primer and a J-beta primer mix, a second PCR was run for roughly 7 to 11 cycles. TCRdb used MiXCR to reprocess the 5' RACE reads, holding one entry per CDR3 protein. The table lists around 710,000 distinct CDR3 sequences, roughly 44% of them singletons, with about 20% in the top ten. The origin of this receptor is a woman aged 60-75 years in good health. Sequencing used blood. The rearrangement joins TRBV4-3 to TRBJ2-5; D is undetermined. The DNA end is more similar to TRBJ2-7, so the J call may be wrong. CDR3 nucleotides: TGCGCCAGCAGCCAAGAATTTTACAGATCCTACGAGCAGTACTTC. Translation gives CASSQEFYRSYEQYF.